The source of this TCR beta chain is a study of cytomegalovirus exposure and HLA in healthy donors. The primer mix had 60 Vbeta and 13 Jbeta primers. Method: immunoSEQ multiplex PCR; TCRdb's copy keeps in-frame clones and lacks some. The data show about 82,000 clones, 70% to 75% seen once. Comment on this clone: At one end the junction does not follow the germline gene, possibly because of a read error.

Germline loops: CDR1 SQVTM, CDR2 ANQGSEA. The CDR3 consists of 13 residues. The sample consisted of PBMCs. The V call is TRBV29-1, the J call TRBJ2-7, with a tentative D call TRBD2 (6 bases). This TCR was sampled from a woman in her forties or fifties in good health and CMV-seropositive. The CDR3 DNA follows: TGCAGCGTGGGACGGGGGATGTCCTACGGGCAGTACTTC. Translation gives CSVGRGMSYGQYF.